This TCR beta chain was recovered during a study of shared clonotypes between healthy human individuals. Study observations and caveats: The study found lower generation probabilities in non-shared clonotypes than in those shared by all four donors.

Only in-frame clones appear in the TCRdb table, and some are missing; sequencing was by immunoSEQ multiplex PCR. The table shows around 940,000 clones, with roughly 72% occurring only once. The CDR3 sequence is 14 residues long. Looked up from germline, CDR1 is MRHNA and CDR2 is SNTAGT. V gave up 5 bases and J gave up 5 bases; unmatched junction bases: 9. Turning to this clone: Its antigen is not identified.

The donors were adults (healthy and HIV-negative) with no recent acute infections or vaccinations. The sequence derives from a man aged 18 to 30 in good health. Sequenced: memory CD4+ T cells sorted from blood. Indicated subset: CD45RA-negative fraction. The chain recombines TRBV6-4 with TRBJ2-7; 7 bases fit TRBD1. The CDR3 is CASSRIRGKNEQYF. As DNA, the CDR3 is TGTGCCAGCAGTAGGATCAGGGGGAAAAACGAGCAGTACTTC.